This T cell receptor beta chain was identified in a study of OX40 agonist ivuxolimab in advanced cancers. Study as a whole: An agonistic anti-OX40 (CD134) antibody, ivuxolimab, was used to treat the patients. Each patient was given ivuxolimab into a vein every 2 weeks, at 0.01 to 10 mg/kg. Patients enrolled in dose escalation were diagnosed with hepatocellular carcinoma, melanoma, renal cell or head and neck cancer. Three partial responders included one hepatocellular carcinoma patient and two cutaneous melanoma patients.

Clones were sequenced by immunoSEQ multiplex PCR, and TCRdb holds only the in-frame ones, with some missing. The sample shows tens of thousands of clones, approximately 83% of them seen only once. Germline CDR1 reads MGHDK; CDR2 reads SYGVNS. This CDR3 has 14 amino acids. Trimming removed 1 base from V and 4 bases from J, with 10 bases in between. The input for sequencing was CD4+ or CD8+ T cells sorted from blood, taken in a trial of the OX40 agonist ivuxolimab. The receptor comes from an adult with an advanced solid tumor such as melanoma, head and neck, liver or kidney cancer. This chain connects TRBV25-1 to TRBJ2-5; no firm D call. The CDR3 reads CASSELVAGETQYF. The CDR3 DNA follows: TGTGCCAGCAGTGAATTAGTAGCAGGAGAGACCCAGTACTTC.